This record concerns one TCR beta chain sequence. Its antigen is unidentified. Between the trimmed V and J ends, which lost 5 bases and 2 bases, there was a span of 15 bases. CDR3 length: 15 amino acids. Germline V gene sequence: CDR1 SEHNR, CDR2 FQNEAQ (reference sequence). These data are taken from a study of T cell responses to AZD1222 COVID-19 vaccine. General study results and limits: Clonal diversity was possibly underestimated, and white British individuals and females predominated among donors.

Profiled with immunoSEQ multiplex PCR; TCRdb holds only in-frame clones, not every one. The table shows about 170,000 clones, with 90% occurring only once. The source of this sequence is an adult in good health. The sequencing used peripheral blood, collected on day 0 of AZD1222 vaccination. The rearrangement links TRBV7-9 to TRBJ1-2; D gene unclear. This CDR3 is CASSNFLILNYGYTF. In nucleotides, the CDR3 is TGTGCCAGCAGCAACTTTTTGATCCTAAACTATGGCTACACCTTC.